This TCR beta chain derives from a study of T cell responses to AZD1222 COVID-19 vaccine (dated by TCRdb to about 2021). For the study in its entirety: AZD1222 recipients given second doses at about 4 weeks or at about 12 weeks were pooled, since spike-specific TCR depth and breadth were not found to differ between the two schedules. Trial participants were enrolled into age subgroups of 18-55, 56-69 and 70-plus years, which contained approximately 150, 28 and 58 TCR-sequenced participants, respectively. A total of approximately 230 trial participants underwent TCR sequencing, of whom about 200 received two doses of AZD1222 and some 25 received two doses of the MenACWY control vaccine.

Sequences KGHSH (CDR1) and LQKENI (CDR2) are obtained from the germline V gene. Relative to germline, V is 3 bases shorter and J is 0 bases shorter, with 2 bases between their ends. The CDR3, cysteine through phenylalanine, is 12 amino acids long. Just CDR3 DNA is preserved here, 36 bases in frame from base 1. The CDR3 regions of human TCRbeta chains were analyzed by immunosequencing. The paper's data handling went like this. TCRs in the repertoires were compared against a reference library of SARS-CoV-2-specific TCRs that had been generated with the MIRA antigen-specificity platform. Breadth was defined as the fraction of unique TCRs that were SARS-CoV-2-associated. Depth was defined as the fraction of total T cells that were SARS-CoV-2-associated. Using the MIRA data, each spike-specific TCR was mapped to the spike region that the TCR reacts to and placed in a CD4 or CD8 class. Log10-transformed breadth and depth values were compared by one-way ANOVA with Sidak's multiple comparisons tests. What TCRdb holds here is the immuneACCESS table cut down to in-frame rearrangements. Part of the clones is not present; checked against another copy, under half of the missing clones reflect an unresolved V gene, and the others are unexplained. From that table come the V and J calls and clone size; the DNA was used to work out D and trimming. The sample records some 110,000 clones, approximately 84% of which are singletons. About 9% of the sample comes from the top ten.

The time point tag for this specimen amounts to: baseline before first vaccination. Samples from vaccinated people were obtained from the UK trials COV001 and COV002, which included a single-blind randomized controlled phase 2/3 trial of AZD1222 (ChAdOx1 nCoV-19) in healthy adults. For TCRbeta chain sequencing, PBMC samples were collected from trial participants at day 0 and at day 28 after the second dose. The study at large found these results: Epitopes outside the regions mutated in the B.1.351 and B.1.1.7 variants were reportedly recognized by nearly half of the unique spike-specific TCRs. The vaccine-associated CD4 TCRs covered the entire spike protein, and the dominant responses fell in regions 160-218 and 743-854. After two AZD1222 doses, spike-specific TCR breadth and depth were significantly higher than at day 0 and than in MenACWY recipients. Participants were mostly white British, with more females than males. The authors suggested clonal diversity may have been underestimated. The 56-69-year group was small, and its depth increase did not reach significance, likely because of low power. Because no samples from the day 14 peak response were available, repertoires could be characterized only after the peak T cell response. Conclusions about previously exposed vaccinees are limited, since just five to seven AZD1222 recipients were seropositive for SARS-CoV-2 at baseline.

Points on this clone: The target of this receptor is not known. Base qualities are not recorded, but no much larger clone differs from it by a single base.

The material sequenced was peripheral blood, taken on day 0 of AZD1222 vaccination. Here the chain combines TRBV18 and TRBJ2-5, with the D gene not confidently named. This clonotype was sampled from an adult in good health. The encoded CDR3 is CASSPYQETQYF. The nucleotide sequence reads as follows: TGTGCCAGCTCACCCTACCAAGAGACCCAGTACTTC.